This TCR beta chain was sequenced in a study of PD-L1 blockade in urothelial cancer. Study context: Of some 28 patients, twenty-five were males with bladder-origin urothelial cancer.

CDR1 is SGDLS and CDR2 is YYNGEE in the germline V gene. CDR3 length: 16 residues. With 0 bases removed from V and 0 bases from J, the gap between germline ends came to 10 bases. Each patient contributed between 1 and 8 total time points of blood mononuclear cells, pretreatment and during treatment. Produced via immunoSEQ multiplex PCR; TCRdb's table is partial and in-frame only. This table has about 88,000 clones, 85% to 95% appearing once. V and J are TRBV9 and TRBJ1-5, with a possible D match to TRBD1 (6 bases). The clonotype originates from a man in his fifties or sixties with urothelial cancer. The input for sequencing was PBMCs, taken around atezolizumab (anti-PD-L1) treatment. In DNA, the CDR3 is TGTGCCAGCAGCGTAGGGGCAGGGGATAGCAATCAGCCCCAGCATTTT. Amino acid sequence: CASSVGAGDSNQPQHF.